This T cell receptor (beta chain) is drawn from a study of beta chain features in type 1 diabetes. Study results and caveats: TCRB CDR3 length was moderately but significantly reduced in all four CD4+ subsets of Type 1 diabetes patients. Type 1 diabetes patients showed fewer insertions and more deletions at VDJ junctions.

The ends were cut back, 3 bases at V and 2 bases at J, with 12 bases in the middle. Germline CDR1 reads MNHEY; CDR2 reads SVGAGI. The CDR3 consists of 15 residues. Sorting gave populations that all exceeded 98% purity. As every portion of the isolated RNA was reverse transcribed, the sequencing read expressed TCRB transcripts. Some 3.3 million reads was the average for naive, central memory and regulatory T cell samples. The repertoire was sequenced with immunoSEQ multiplex PCR; TCRdb's copy has only in-frame clones and lacks some. The sample consists of 350,000 to 450,000 clones, roughly 14% of them appearing once. Details on this clone: The antigen is undetermined.

This receptor was identified in a young man in good health. The chain carries TRBV6-5 and TRBJ2-3; maybe TRBD2 (6 bases). Sample: naive CD4+ T cells from blood. CDR3 nucleotide sequence: TGTGCCAGCAGTTATACCGGGAGTCACACAGATACGCAGTATTTT. It translates to CASSYTGSHTDTQYF.